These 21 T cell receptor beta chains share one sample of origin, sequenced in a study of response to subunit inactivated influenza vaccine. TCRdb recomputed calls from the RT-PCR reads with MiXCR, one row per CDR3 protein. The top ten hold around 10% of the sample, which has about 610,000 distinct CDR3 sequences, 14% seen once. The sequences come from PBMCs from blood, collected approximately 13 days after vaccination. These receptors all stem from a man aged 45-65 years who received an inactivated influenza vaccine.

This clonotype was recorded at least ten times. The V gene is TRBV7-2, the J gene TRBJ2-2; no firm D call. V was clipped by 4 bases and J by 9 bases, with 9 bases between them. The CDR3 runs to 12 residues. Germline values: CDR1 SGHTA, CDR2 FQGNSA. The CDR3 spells CASSSGLRELFF. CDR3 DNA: TGTGCCAGCAGCTCCGGTCTGCGGGAGCTGTTTTTT.

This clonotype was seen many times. CDR3 nucleotide sequence: TGTGCCAGCAGTTTGGCCGCCGGTCCTTATGAGCAGTTCTTC. This sequence encodes CASSLAAGPYEQFF. The chain carries TRBV12-3 or TRBV12-4 and TRBJ2-1, with D unclear. The germline V and J ends were trimmed by 3 bases and 8 bases, with 14 bases remaining between them. The CDR3 has 14 amino acids.

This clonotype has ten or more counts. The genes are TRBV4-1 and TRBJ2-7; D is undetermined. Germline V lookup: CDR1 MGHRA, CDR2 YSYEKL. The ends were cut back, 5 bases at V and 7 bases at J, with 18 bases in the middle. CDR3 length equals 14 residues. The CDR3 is CASSTRFWVEEQYF. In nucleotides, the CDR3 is TGCGCCAGCAGCACCCGCTTCTGGGTTGAGGAGCAGTACTTC.

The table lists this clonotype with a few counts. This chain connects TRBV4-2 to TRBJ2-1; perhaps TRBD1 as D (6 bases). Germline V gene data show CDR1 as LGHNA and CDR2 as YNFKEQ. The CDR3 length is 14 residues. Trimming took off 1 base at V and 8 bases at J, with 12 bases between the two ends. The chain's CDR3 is CASSQGSGVHEQFF. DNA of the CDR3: TGTGCCAGCAGCCAAGGTTCAGGGGTACATGAGCAGTTCTTC.

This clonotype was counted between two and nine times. The CDR3 is CASSPGTLHYEQYF. CDR3 bases: TGCGCCAGCAGTCCCGGGACCTTACACTACGAGCAGTACTTC. This chain links TRBV5-1 with TRBJ2-7; D is tentatively TRBD1 or TRBD2 (5 bases each). Germline lookup yields CDR1 SGHRS and CDR2 YFSETQ. The CDR3 contains 14 residues. Trimming took 5 bases from V and 3 from J, leaving 15 bases between them.

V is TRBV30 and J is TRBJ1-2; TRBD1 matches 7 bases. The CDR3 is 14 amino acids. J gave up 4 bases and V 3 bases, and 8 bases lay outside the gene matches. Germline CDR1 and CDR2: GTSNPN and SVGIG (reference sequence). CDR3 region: CAWRRGGGGYGYTF. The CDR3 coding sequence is TGTGCCTGGAGGAGAGGAGGGGGCGGCTATGGCTACACCTTC.

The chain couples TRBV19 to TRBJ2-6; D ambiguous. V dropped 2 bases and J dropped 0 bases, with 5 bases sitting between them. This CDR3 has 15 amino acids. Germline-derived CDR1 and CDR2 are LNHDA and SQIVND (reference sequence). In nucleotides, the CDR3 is TGTGCCAGTAGTATACAGAACTCTGGGGCCAACGTCCTGACTTTC. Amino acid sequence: CASSIQNSGANVLTF.

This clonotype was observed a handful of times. CDR3 loop: CASSPILRNPLHF. DNA of the CDR3: TGTGCCAGCAGCCCAATACTGAGGAATCCCCTCCACTTT. The gene calls are TRBV12-3 or TRBV12-4 and TRBJ1-6; D unclear. The CDR3 loop spans 13 amino acids. Trimming removed 6 bases at V and 13 bases at J, with 16 bases between.

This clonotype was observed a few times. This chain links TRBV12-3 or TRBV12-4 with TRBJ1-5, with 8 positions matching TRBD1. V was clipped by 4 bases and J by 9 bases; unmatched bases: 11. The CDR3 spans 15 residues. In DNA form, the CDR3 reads TGTGCCAGCAGTTCAGACAGGGGCAACCAGGGGCCCCAGCATTTT. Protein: CASSSDRGNQGPQHF.

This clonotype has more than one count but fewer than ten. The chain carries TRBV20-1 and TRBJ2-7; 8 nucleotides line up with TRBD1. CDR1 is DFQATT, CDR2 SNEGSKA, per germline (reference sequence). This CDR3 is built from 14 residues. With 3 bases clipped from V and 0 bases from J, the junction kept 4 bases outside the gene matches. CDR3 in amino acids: CSASEQGVSYEQYF. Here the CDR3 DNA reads TGCAGTGCTAGCGAACAGGGGGTCTCCTACGAGCAGTACTTC.

This CDR3 is CASSRRQVYNEQFF. CDR3 sequence (DNA): TGTGCCAGCAGCCGTCGACAGGTCTACAATGAGCAGTTCTTC. J is TRBJ2-1 and V is TRBV11-2; perhaps TRBD1 as D (6 bases). The CDR3 has 14 residues. Trimming shortened V by 5 bases and J by 3 bases, and 11 bases separated the two germline ends. The germline V gene encodes CDR1 SGHAT and CDR2 FQNNGV.

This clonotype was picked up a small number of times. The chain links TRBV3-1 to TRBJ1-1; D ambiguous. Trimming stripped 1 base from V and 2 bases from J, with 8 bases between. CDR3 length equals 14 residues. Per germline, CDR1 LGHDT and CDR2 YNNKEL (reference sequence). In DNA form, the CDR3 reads TGTGCCAGCAGCCAAGGCAGGAAAAACACTGAAGCTTTCTTT. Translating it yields CASSQGRKNTEAFF.

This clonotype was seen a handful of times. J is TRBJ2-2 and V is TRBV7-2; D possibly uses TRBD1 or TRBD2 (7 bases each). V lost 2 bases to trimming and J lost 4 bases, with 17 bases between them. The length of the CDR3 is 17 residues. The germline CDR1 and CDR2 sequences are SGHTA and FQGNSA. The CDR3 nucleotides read TGTGCCAGCAGCTTACGTATCGGCAGGGGGGGCACCGGGGAGCTGTTTTTT. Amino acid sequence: CASSLRIGRGGTGELFF.

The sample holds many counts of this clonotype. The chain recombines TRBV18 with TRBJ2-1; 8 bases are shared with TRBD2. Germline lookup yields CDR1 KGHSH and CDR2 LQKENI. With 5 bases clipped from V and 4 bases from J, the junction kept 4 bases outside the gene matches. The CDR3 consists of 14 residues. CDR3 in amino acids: CASSFSGAYNEQFF. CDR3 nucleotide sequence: TGTGCCAGCTCATTTAGCGGGGCATACAATGAGCAGTTCTTC. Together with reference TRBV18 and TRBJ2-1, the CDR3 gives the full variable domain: NAGVMQNPRHLVRRRGQEARLRCSPMKGHSHVYWYRQLPEEGLKFMVYLQKENIIDESGMPKERFSAEFPKEGPSILRIQQVVRGDSAAYFCASSFSGAYNEQFFGPGTRLTVL.

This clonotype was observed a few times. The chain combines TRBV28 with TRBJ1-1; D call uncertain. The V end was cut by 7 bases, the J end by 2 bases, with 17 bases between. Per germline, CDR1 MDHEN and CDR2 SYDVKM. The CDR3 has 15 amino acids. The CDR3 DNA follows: TGTGCCAGCACCATAGAGGGTAGAGGTAACACTGAAGCTTTCTTT. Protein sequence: CASTIEGRGNTEAFF.

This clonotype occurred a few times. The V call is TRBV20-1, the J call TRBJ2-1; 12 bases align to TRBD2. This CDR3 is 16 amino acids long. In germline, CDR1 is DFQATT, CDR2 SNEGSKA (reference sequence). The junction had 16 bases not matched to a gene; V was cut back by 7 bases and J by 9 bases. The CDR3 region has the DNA TGCAGTGTTCCTGATACTACTAGCGGGAGGACGGCTGAGCAGTTCTTC. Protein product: CSVPDTTSGRTAEQFF.

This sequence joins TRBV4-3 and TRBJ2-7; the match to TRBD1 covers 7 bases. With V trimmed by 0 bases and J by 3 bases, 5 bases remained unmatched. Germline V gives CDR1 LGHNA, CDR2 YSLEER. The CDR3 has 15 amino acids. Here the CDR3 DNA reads TGCGCCAGCAGCCAAGATCGGGACAGCTACTACGAGCAGTACTTC. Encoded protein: CASSQDRDSYYEQYF.

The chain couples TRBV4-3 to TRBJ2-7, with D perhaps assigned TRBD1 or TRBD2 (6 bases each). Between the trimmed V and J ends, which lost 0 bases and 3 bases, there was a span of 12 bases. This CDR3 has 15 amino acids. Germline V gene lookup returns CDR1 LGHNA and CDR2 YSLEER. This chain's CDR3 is CASSQDGGSHYEQYF. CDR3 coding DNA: TGCGCCAGCAGCCAAGACGGGGGCAGTCACTACGAGCAGTACTTC.

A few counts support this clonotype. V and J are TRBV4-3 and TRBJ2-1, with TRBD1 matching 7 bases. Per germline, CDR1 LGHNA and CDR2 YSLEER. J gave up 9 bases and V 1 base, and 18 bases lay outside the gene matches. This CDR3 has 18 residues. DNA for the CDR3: TGCGCCAGCAGCCAAGGAGCGTGGGGCACAGGGGCCCAAGCTGAGCAGTTCTTC. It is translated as CASSQGAWGTGAQAEQFF.

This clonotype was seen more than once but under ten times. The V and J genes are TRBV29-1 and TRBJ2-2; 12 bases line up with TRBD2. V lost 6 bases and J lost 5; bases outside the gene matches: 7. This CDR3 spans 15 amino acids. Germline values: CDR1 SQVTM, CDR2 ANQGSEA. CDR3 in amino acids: CSVRLAGVETGELFF. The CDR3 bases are TGCAGCGTGAGACTAGCGGGGGTGGAAACCGGGGAGCTGTTTTTT.

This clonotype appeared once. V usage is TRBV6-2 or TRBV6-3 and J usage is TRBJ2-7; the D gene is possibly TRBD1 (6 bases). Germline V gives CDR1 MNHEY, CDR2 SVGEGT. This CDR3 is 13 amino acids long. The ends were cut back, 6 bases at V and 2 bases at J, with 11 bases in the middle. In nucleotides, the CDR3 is TGTGCCAGCAGGGACAGAAGAGCCTACGAGCAGTACTTC. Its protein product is CASRDRRAYEQYF.